This T cell receptor (beta chain) originates from a study of regulatory T cells in long-lasting Graves disease. Whole-study context: Graves' patients who were just diagnosed had used antithyroid drugs for under 3 months.

This clonotype was counted many times. Sample time point: newly diagnosed GD, antithyroid drugs for less than 3 months. Preparation of the TCR library used RNA extracted from PBMCs. Construction of TCR beta libraries relied on iRepertoire HTBI primers and on Arm-PCR targeting CDR3 regions. TCRdb re-called the multiplex PCR reads through MiXCR, storing one row per CDR3 protein. The table records about 440,000 distinct CDR3 sequences, about 17% of them present only once. Trimming cost V 8 bases and J 0 bases, with 16 bases left between them. Germline lookup yields CDR1 MNHEY and CDR2 SMNVEV (reference sequence). This CDR3 has 15 amino acids. This same sample was also part of a study on T cells in Graves' hyperthyroidism and ophthalmopathy. That investigation notes: Blood held most thyroid clonotypes expanded above 0.001 frequency. Stable hyperthyroidism was separated from ophthalmopathy by a model based on 13 V-J features.

The sequence was collected from a woman younger than 45 with Graves disease. The gene calls are TRBV27 and TRBJ1-1; D gene ambiguous. Sequencing used peripheral blood mononuclear cells (PBMCs), obtained at new diagnosis, from a patient treated with antithyroid drugs. CDR3 DNA sequence: TGTGCCAGCTCTCGGACCGTGAACATGAACACTGAAGCTTTCTTT. Translated, it gives CASSRTVNMNTEAFF.